The clone carrying this T cell receptor beta chain was found a few times. Germline CDR1 reads SEHNR; CDR2 reads FQNEAQ (reference sequence). Trimming removed 7 bases from V and 5 bases from J, with 18 bases in between. The CDR3 loop spans 14 amino acids. This sample stems from a study of technical replicates of blood from a handful of donors. Assay used: immunoSEQ multiplex PCR; TCRdb lists only in-frame clones, some missing. In the table there are more than 75,000 clones, around 90% of which are singletons. The V call is TRBV7-9, the J call TRBJ2-7; possible D gene TRBD1, 5 bases. The sequencing input was T cells isolated from PBMCs. This TCR derives from a human donor in good health. The CDR3, as DNA: TGTGCCAGCAACCACCCAGGGCCCACGAACGAGCAGTACTTC. It specifies CASNHPGPTNEQYF.